This T cell receptor (beta chain) was identified during a study of naive and memory T cell subsets. Amplification of ligated cDNA took four PCR rounds with SP2 and nested alpha and beta constant primers. Using its own MiXCR run on the 5' RACE reads, TCRdb lists one record per CDR3 protein. Here the sample spans about 62,000 distinct CDR3 sequences, 8% being singletons. This clonotype was found a few times. An oligonucleotide containing a UMI was ligated to the 3' end of TCR cDNA. Whole blood, 2.5 ml, came from adult healthy volunteers. Losses at the gene ends were 4 bases for V and 7 bases for J; bases not matched to a gene: 8. The CDR3 has 14 residues. The germline V gene encodes CDR1 SGHTA and CDR2 FQGNSA.

This chain uses TRBV7-2 with TRBJ1-2, with 8 bases aligning to TRBD1. The clonotype comes from a female donor in good health. The CDR3 sequence is CASSSDRVKLGYTF. The CDR3 region has the DNA TGTGCCAGCAGCTCGGACAGGGTAAAGCTTGGCTACACCTTC.